The 9 T cell receptor beta chains presented below share a single source sample, sequenced in a study of human T cells and chemical hapten exposure (dated by TCRdb to the early 2020s). The library was generated by RACE. The sample was run on a NextSeq 500. TCRdb redid the processing of the public reads, applying fastp at Q25 and MiXCR, and retained in-frame beta chains. Entries that share a CDR3 protein sequence are merged under the most common genes and DNA. The sample yields about 65,000 distinct CDR3 sequences; approximately 6.1% were counted once. Clones ranked in the top ten supply 3% to 4% of the sample. The time point label on this specimen signifies: healthy volunteer bleed at 6 weeks. Total RNA was isolated from unfractionated whole blood collected in Tempus Blood RNA tubes. Sequenced: whole blood. The receptors shown here come from a female donor in good health. Some clones in this sample may be carry-over from other donors' samples.

The sample holds a few counts of this clonotype. The rearrangement joins TRBV19 to TRBJ2-2, with D perhaps matching TRBD1 (6 bases). Germline CDR1 reads LNHDA; CDR2 reads SQIVND (reference sequence). Trimming pared 3 bases from V and 6 bases from J, leaving 17 bases between. The CDR3 loop spans 16 amino acids. CDR3: CASSMDSLGTPGELFF. CDR3 DNA sequence: TGTGCCAGTAGTATGGACAGTCTTGGAACGCCCGGGGAGCTGTTTTTT.

This clonotype was seen only a few times. This CDR3 is CASSPTVNQPQHF. Written as DNA, the CDR3 is TGCGCCAGCAGCCCGACAGTCAATCAGCCCCAGCATTTT. This sequence joins TRBV5-1 and TRBJ1-5, with D maybe TRBD1 (5 bases). Deletions cut 4 bases from V and 3 bases from J, with 8 bases between. The CDR3 runs 13 residues. Germline V lookup: CDR1 SGHRS, CDR2 YFSETQ. Combining the CDR3 with reference TRBV5-1 and TRBJ1-5 gives the whole variable domain KAGVTQTPRYLIKTRGQQVTLSCSPISGHRSVSWYQQTPGQGLQFLFEYFSETQRNKGNFPGRFSGRQFSNSRSEMNVSTLELGDSALYLCASSPTVNQPQHFGDGTRLSIL.

This clonotype was counted a few times. V gene TRBV5-5 combines with J gene TRBJ1-2, with 9 bases lining up with TRBD1. Germline loops: CDR1 SGHKS, CDR2 YYEKEE (reference sequence). The CDR3 contains 13 residues. V was pared by 4 bases and J by 7 bases, with 5 bases of the junction left unmatched. The CDR3 spells CASSPRTGAGYTF. The CDR3 DNA reads TGTGCCAGCAGCCCTAGGACAGGGGCTGGCTACACCTTC. Full variable domain (rest looked up from reference TRBV5-5 and TRBJ1-2): DAGVTQSPTHLIKTRGQQVTLRCSPISGHKSVSWYQQVLGQGPQFIFQYYEKEERGRGNFPDRFSARQFPNYSSELNVNALLLGDSALYLCASSPRTGAGYTFGSGTRLTVV.

This clonotype has ten or more counts. This sequence joins TRBV28 and TRBJ1-5, with D possibly being TRBD1 (5 bases). V was cut by 4 bases and J by 0 bases, with 16 bases left in between. The germline gives CDR1 MDHEN, CDR2 SYDVKM. This CDR3 comprises 17 residues. The CDR3 DNA follows: TGTGCCAGCAGTTCGGGACCGCGCAGCTATAGCAATCAGCCCCAGCATTTT. Translation gives CASSSGPRSYSNQPQHF.

This clonotype was detected many times. This chain uses TRBV6-2 or TRBV6-3 with TRBJ2-6; D unresolved. The CDR3 is 15 residues long. CDR1 and CDR2 (germline): MNHEY, SVGEGT. Trimming removed 2 bases at V and 0 bases at J, with 5 bases between. For the CDR3, the DNA is TGTGCCAGCAGTTACGGTACCTCTGGGGCCAACGTCCTGACTTTC. Protein product: CASSYGTSGANVLTF.

Remarks on this clonotype: Given a much more abundant clone one base away, this may be a read error. V is TRBV20-1 and J is TRBJ2-7; TRBD2 aligns across 8 bases. Germline V gives CDR1 DFQATT, CDR2 SNEGSKA (reference sequence). CDR3 length equals 15 residues. The chain's CDR3 is CSARDISGSWYEKYF. In DNA, the CDR3 is TGCAGTGCTAGAGATATAAGCGGGAGTTGGTACGAGAAGTACTTC.

Ten or more counts support this clonotype. This chain links TRBV5-1 with TRBJ2-7, with D possibly TRBD1 on 6 matching bases. V lost 6 bases, J lost 6 bases, and 28 bases lay in between. The CDR3 runs to 17 residues. Germline loops: CDR1 SGHRS, CDR2 YFSETQ. The CDR3 sequence is CASTTAHTQGPRSEQYF. Written as DNA, the CDR3 is TGCGCCAGCACCACCGCCCACACTCAGGGGCCCAGGAGCGAGCAGTACTTC.

This clonotype was counted ten times or more. The chain couples TRBV28 to TRBJ2-7; D remains ambiguous. The CDR3 has 13 amino acids. Trimming cost V 5 bases and J 3 bases, with 11 bases left between them. The germline CDR1 and CDR2 sequences are MDHEN and SYDVKM. The chain's CDR3 is CASSADGFYEQYF. CDR3 nucleotide sequence: TGTGCCAGCAGTGCCGACGGGTTCTACGAGCAGTACTTC.

This clonotype was counted between two and nine times. V is TRBV7-9 and J is TRBJ2-7, with TRBD2 matching 8 bases. The CDR3 totals 14 residues. Germline V gives CDR1 SEHNR, CDR2 FQNEAQ (reference sequence). J was trimmed by 5 bases and V by 4 bases; bases with no gene match: 7. DNA of the CDR3: TGTGCCAGCAGCTCAGGACTAGCTTTCAACGAGCAGTACTTC. This translates into CASSSGLAFNEQYF.